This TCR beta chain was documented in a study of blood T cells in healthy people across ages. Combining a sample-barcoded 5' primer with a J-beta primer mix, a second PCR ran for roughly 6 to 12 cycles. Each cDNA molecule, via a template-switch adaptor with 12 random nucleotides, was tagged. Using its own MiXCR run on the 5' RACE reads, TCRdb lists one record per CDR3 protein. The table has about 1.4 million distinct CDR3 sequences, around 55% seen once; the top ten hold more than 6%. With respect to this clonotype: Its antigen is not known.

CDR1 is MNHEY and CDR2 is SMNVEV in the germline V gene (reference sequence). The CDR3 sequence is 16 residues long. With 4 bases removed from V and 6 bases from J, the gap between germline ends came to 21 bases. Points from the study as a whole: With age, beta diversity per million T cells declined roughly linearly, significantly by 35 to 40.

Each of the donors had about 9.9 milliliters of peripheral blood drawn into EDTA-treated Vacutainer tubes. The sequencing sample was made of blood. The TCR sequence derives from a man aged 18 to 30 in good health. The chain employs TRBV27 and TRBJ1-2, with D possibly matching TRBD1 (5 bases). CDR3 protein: CASSSDREGYLDGYTF. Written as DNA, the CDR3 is TGTGCCAGCAGTTCGGACCGAGAGGGGTACCTCGATGGCTACACCTTC.